What follows are 13 T cell receptor beta chains derived from one specimen sequenced in a study of blood T cell repertoires in COVID-19. The data were produced by immunoSEQ multiplex PCR, yet TCRdb's version contains in-frame clones alone and is incomplete. The sample has 200,000 to 250,000 clones; approximately 80% are singletons. The specimen sequenced was peripheral blood. These receptors came from a woman of 80 years or more with acute or convalescent COVID-19.

Note on this clone: The identical CDR3 is also encoded by other nucleotide sequences in the sample. The J gene is TRBJ2-3, the V gene TRBV5-1; D not certain. The V gene's germline CDR1 is SGHRS and CDR2 YFSETQ. Trimming stripped 0 bases from V and 4 bases from J, with 3 bases between. The CDR3 consists of 12 residues. CDR3 amino acids: CASSLAADTQYF. CDR3 nucleotide sequence: TGCGCCAGCAGCTTGGCCGCAGATACGCAGTATTTT.

The CDR3 region is CASSRGIAPTGMNTEAFF. DNA of the CDR3: TGTGCCAGCAGCCGAGGTATTGCGCCGACGGGGATGAACACTGAAGCTTTCTTT. This rearrangement joins TRBV5-4 to TRBJ1-1; D gene unclear. Germline V gives CDR1 SGHNT, CDR2 YYREEE (reference sequence). Trimming removed 4 bases from V and 0 bases from J, with 22 bases in between. This CDR3 is 18 amino acids long.

V is TRBV6-2 or TRBV6-3 and J is TRBJ2-1; the match to TRBD2 covers 8 bases. Per germline, CDR1 MNHEY and CDR2 SVGEGT. Trimming at V came to 3 bases and at J to 5 bases, leaving 15 bases not matched to a gene. The CDR3 totals 18 residues. The CDR3 coding sequence is TGTGCCAGCAGTTATGGGATAGCGGGACTTTCAGCGAACAATGAGCAGTTCTTC. Residues: CASSYGIAGLSANNEQFF.

The J gene is TRBJ1-6, the V gene TRBV15, with 7 nucleotides matching TRBD1. V shed 0 bases, J shed 7 bases, and the junction held 6 bases outside the gene matches. The CDR3 is 16 amino acids. CDR1 LNHNV and CDR2 YYDKDF come from the germline V gene (reference sequence). Here the CDR3 reads CATSRDRGQINSPLHF. CDR3 nucleotides: TGTGCCACCAGCAGAGATCGGGGACAGATAAATTCACCCCTCCACTTT. The variable domain in full, completed from reference TRBV15 and TRBJ1-6, reads DAMVIQNPRYQVTQFGKPVTLSCSQTLNHNVMYWYQQKSSQAPKLLFHYYDKDFNNEADTPDNFQSRRPNTSFCFLDIRSPGLGDTAMYLCATSRDRGQINSPLHFGNGTRLTVT.

V usage is TRBV5-4 and J usage is TRBJ2-7; 8 bases agree with TRBD2. V lost 0 bases, J lost 6 bases, and 8 bases stayed unmatched. The CDR3 has 15 residues. Germline V lookup: CDR1 SGHNT, CDR2 YYREEE (reference sequence). The CDR3 DNA follows: TGTGCCAGCAGCTTGGGCCGGGAGGGCCTCGGCGAGCAGTACTTC. It codes for CASSLGREGLGEQYF.

The chain joins TRBV4-2 to TRBJ2-2; maybe TRBD2 (5 bases). This CDR3 spans 16 amino acids. Germline V gene sequence: CDR1 LGHNA, CDR2 YNFKEQ. Trimming shortened V by 0 bases and J by 1 base, and 9 bases separated the two germline ends. The CDR3 reads CASSQDSRGNTGELFF. The CDR3, as DNA: TGTGCCAGCAGCCAAGATTCCCGGGGGAACACCGGGGAGCTGTTTTTT.

The chain links TRBV19 to TRBJ2-2; D may be TRBD2 (6 bases). The V gene's germline CDR1 is LNHDA and CDR2 SQIVND (reference sequence). The CDR3 is 16 residues long. V was pared by 3 bases and J by 6 bases, with 17 bases between. The CDR3 nucleotides read TGTGCCAGTAGTATCGGCGGCGGGAAAGGGGCCGGGGAGCTGTTTTTT. Encoded protein: CASSIGGGKGAGELFF.

The V call is TRBV7-2, the J call TRBJ1-2; perhaps TRBD1 as D (5 bases). From germline, CDR1 is SGHTA and CDR2 FQGNSA. CDR3 length equals 14 residues. V was cut by 5 bases and J by 7 bases, with 17 bases left in between. CDR3 sequence (DNA): TGTGCCAGCAGCAACCGAGCAACCGGGGGTGGCTACACCTTC. This sequence encodes CASSNRATGGGYTF.

CDR3: CASSLIRRETQYF. The CDR3 nucleotides read TGTGCCAGCAGCTTAATTCGCAGAGAGACCCAGTACTTC. This sequence joins TRBV7-2 and TRBJ2-5; D not certain. V was trimmed by 2 bases and J by 4 bases, leaving 8 bases between them. This CDR3 has 13 amino acids. Germline-derived CDR1 and CDR2 are SGHTA and FQGNSA.

The V call is TRBV3-1 (or the pseudogene TRBV3-2), the J call TRBJ2-5, with D hard to call. Trimming stripped 6 bases from V and 5 bases from J, with 10 bases between. There are 12 residues in the CDR3. Germline-derived CDR1 and CDR2 are LGHDT and YNNKEL (reference sequence). CDR3 sequence: CASRDIRETQYF. CDR3 bases: TGTGCCAGCAGAGACATCCGGGAGACCCAGTACTTC.

The rearrangement joins TRBV4-1 to TRBJ1-1; no definite D call. Germline values: CDR1 MGHRA, CDR2 YSYEKL. Deletions cut 4 bases from V and 1 base from J, with 7 bases between. This CDR3 spans 13 amino acids. The CDR3 region has the DNA TGCGCCAGCAGCCGAGCCGAGAACACTGAAGCTTTCTTT. It is translated as CASSRAENTEAFF.

V gene TRBV5-8 combines with J gene TRBJ1-5; D perhaps matches TRBD1 (6 bases). The CDR3 is 18 residues long. The V gene lost 1 base and the J gene lost 7 bases, with 24 bases spanning the gap. In germline, CDR1 is SGHTS, CDR2 YDEGEE. The CDR3 DNA follows: TGTGCCAGCAGCTTGAATGTTTGGACAGTTAATGTCAAACAGCCCCAGCATTTT. Protein sequence: CASSLNVWTVNVKQPQHF.

The chain recombines TRBV6-5 with TRBJ2-7; the D gene is possibly TRBD2 (7 bases). V was trimmed by 4 bases and J by 0 bases, leaving 13 bases between them. Germline CDR1 MNHEY, CDR2 SVGAGI. CDR3 length: 15 residues. CDR3 in amino acids: CASSFYRGASYEQYF. CDR3 in DNA: TGTGCCAGCAGTTTCTACCGGGGGGCCTCCTACGAGCAGTACTTC.